This T cell receptor beta chain was identified during a study of cytomegalovirus exposure and HLA in healthy donors. Note on this clone: Its antigen remains unknown.

Findings and limits, study-wide: CMV serostatus alone was available as immune exposure information. Productive rates of about 87% or about 30% were seen for most TCR beta V segments in an earlier analysis.

Germline loops: CDR1 SGHRS, CDR2 YFSETQ. Germline trimming cut 4 bases from V and 1 base from J; bases unmatched to any gene: 11. This CDR3 spans 17 amino acids. This PCR relied on a set of 60 Vbeta primers and 13 Jbeta primers. Sequenced by immunoSEQ multiplex PCR; TCRdb stores in-frame clones only, minus some. The table lists 100,000 to 150,000 clones, 76% of them singletons. The gene calls are TRBV5-1 and TRBJ1-2, with 9 bases lining up with TRBD1. The sequence was obtained from a man aged 45 to 65 in good health and CMV-seronegative. Sequencing was performed on PBMCs. The CDR3 loop is CASSTILTGGSNYGYTF. The CDR3 nucleotides read TGCGCCAGCAGCACAATTCTGACAGGGGGAAGTAACTATGGCTACACCTTC.